The rows below give T cell receptor beta chains drawn from one sample of a study of blood T cell repertoires in COVID-19. Clones were read by immunoSEQ multiplex PCR, and TCRdb kept only the in-frame ones, dropping some. Among 13,000 or so clones listed, roughly 88% were seen once. Sequencing used peripheral blood. All receptors come from a human donor in a cohort sampled during active COVID-19. The CDR3 runs from the conserved cysteine through the conserved F or W. The D gene is left open where the match is weak. Expanded clones get a size class; other rows say once, few or many, or leave the size out.

abundance: .
d_gene: .
v_gene: TRBV12-3/TRBV12-4
j_gene: TRBJ2-5
CDR3nt: TGTGCCAGCAGGTTAGGGCGGCGAGGGACCCAGTACTTC
CDR3aa: CASRLGRRGTQYF

abundance: .
d_gene: .
v_gene: TRBV6-1
j_gene: TRBJ1-1
CDR3nt: TGTGCCAGCAGTGAACCCCGACAGGTACTGAGAACTGAAGCTTTCTTT
CDR3aa: CASSEPRQVLRTEAFF

abundance: .
d_gene: TRBD1
v_gene: TRBV7-7
j_gene: TRBJ2-2
CDR3nt: TGTGCTAGCAGCTTAAGGACAGGGGAAAACACCGGGGAGCTGTTTTTT
CDR3aa: CASSLRTGENTGELFF

abundance: .
d_gene: TRBD1
v_gene: TRBV18
j_gene: TRBJ1-2
CDR3nt: TGTGCCAGCTCACCACCGGACGGGACAGGGCGCTATGGCTACACCTTC
CDR3aa: CASSPPDGTGRYGYTF

abundance: .
d_gene: TRBD2
v_gene: TRBV27
j_gene: TRBJ2-5
CDR3nt: TGTGCCAGCAGTTCGTTAGCGGGGATAGAGACCCAGTACTTC
CDR3aa: CASSSLAGIETQYF

abundance: .
d_gene: .
v_gene: TRBV30
j_gene: TRBJ2-5
CDR3nt: TGTGCCTGGACCAAAAAGCCAGGGTTTCGGGAAGAGACCCAGTACTTC
CDR3aa: CAWTKKPGFREETQYF

abundance: .
d_gene: .
v_gene: TRBV7-2
j_gene: TRBJ1-1
CDR3nt: TGTGCCAGCAGCTTAGGTCTATCGGAAGCTTTCTTT
CDR3aa: CASSLGLSEAFF

abundance: .
d_gene: .
v_gene: TRBV2
j_gene: TRBJ1-2
CDR3nt: TGTGCCAGCAGTGCGGGGATAGGGCGGGGAGGCTACACCTTC
CDR3aa: CASSAGIGRGGYTF

abundance: .
d_gene: .
v_gene: TRBV7-2
j_gene: TRBJ2-7
CDR3nt: TGTGCCAGCAGCTTAGACAGGACCTCCTACGAGCAGTACTTC
CDR3aa: CASSLDRTSYEQYF

abundance: .
d_gene: TRBD1
v_gene: TRBV4-3
j_gene: TRBJ2-3
CDR3nt: TGCGCCAGCAGCCCAGAGGGACAGGGAATTAAAGATACGCAGTATTTT
CDR3aa: CASSPEGQGIKDTQYF

abundance: .
d_gene: .
v_gene: TRBV7-9
j_gene: TRBJ1-1
CDR3nt: TGTGCCAGCAGCTTGGCAATCAACACTGAAGCTTTCTTT
CDR3aa: CASSLAINTEAFF

abundance: once
d_gene: TRBD2
v_gene: TRBV6-5
j_gene: TRBJ2-5
CDR3nt: TGTGCCAGCAGGCAAGCGGGGGGAGGGGAGACCCAGTACTTC
CDR3aa: CASRQAGGGETQYF

abundance: .
d_gene: TRBD1
v_gene: TRBV6-6
j_gene: TRBJ2-5
CDR3nt: TGTGCCAGCAGCGGGGGACAGGGAAGAGAGACCCAGTACTTC
CDR3aa: CASSGGQGRETQYF

abundance: .
d_gene: TRBD2
v_gene: TRBV11-2
j_gene: TRBJ2-1
CDR3nt: TGTGCCAGCAGCCCCCGCGGAGCGGGGGGGAATGAGCAGTTCTTC
CDR3aa: CASSPRGAGGNEQFF

abundance: .
d_gene: TRBD1
v_gene: TRBV4-3
j_gene: TRBJ1-1
CDR3nt: TGCGCCAGCAGCCGGGAGTACAGGGGCGACACTGAAGCTTTCTTT
CDR3aa: CASSREYRGDTEAFF

abundance: .
d_gene: TRBD2
v_gene: TRBV11-2
j_gene: TRBJ2-2
CDR3nt: TGTGCCAGCAGCTTACCCCCCGGCGGGGGGGCGAACACCGGGGAGCTGTTTTTT
CDR3aa: CASSLPPGGGANTGELFF

abundance: .
d_gene: TRBD1
v_gene: TRBV5-1
j_gene: TRBJ2-7
CDR3nt: TGCGCCAGCAGCTTGGGGGGACAGGGACAGCAGTACTTC
CDR3aa: CASSLGGQGQQYF

abundance: once
d_gene: .
v_gene: TRBV19
j_gene: TRBJ1-3
CDR3nt: TGTGCCAGTAGTCCCAGGGGAGGGTCTGGAAACACCATATATTTT
CDR3aa: CASSPRGGSGNTIYF

abundance: .
d_gene: .
v_gene: TRBV24-1
j_gene: TRBJ2-4
CDR3nt: TGTGCCACCAGGGAGGGGACAGTAGCCAAAAACATTCAGTACTTC
CDR3aa: CATREGTVAKNIQYF

abundance: .
d_gene: .
v_gene: TRBV11-2
j_gene: TRBJ1-2
CDR3nt: TGTGCCAGCAGCTTTACGGACTATGGCTACACCTTC
CDR3aa: CASSFTDYGYTF

abundance: .
d_gene: TRBD2
v_gene: TRBV3-1/TRBV3-2
j_gene: TRBJ2-3
CDR3nt: TGTGCCAGCAGCCAAGCGACTAGCGGGGTTAGTGGAGATACGCAGTATTTT
CDR3aa: CASSQATSGVSGDTQYF

abundance: .
d_gene: TRBD1
v_gene: TRBV7-9
j_gene: TRBJ1-1
CDR3nt: TGTGCCAGCAGCCCTGGGACAGCTGAAGCTTTCTTT
CDR3aa: CASSPGTAEAFF

abundance: .
d_gene: TRBD2
v_gene: TRBV9
j_gene: TRBJ2-5
CDR3nt: TGTGCCAGCGGGGTAGCGGGGGGTATGGAGACCCAGTACTTC
CDR3aa: CASGVAGGMETQYF

abundance: .
d_gene: TRBD1
v_gene: TRBV18
j_gene: TRBJ1-4
CDR3nt: TGTGCCAGCTCACCGATGACAGGGGGAGGGAATGAAAAACTGTTTTTT
CDR3aa: CASSPMTGGGNEKLFF

abundance: .
d_gene: .
v_gene: TRBV10-1
j_gene: TRBJ1-3
CDR3nt: TGCGCCAGCAGTGAAGACAGGTTCGCTGGAAACACCATATATTTT
CDR3aa: CASSEDRFAGNTIYF

abundance: .
d_gene: TRBD1
v_gene: TRBV7-3
j_gene: TRBJ2-7
CDR3nt: TGTGCCAGCAGCTTACGAGGGGGCTCCTCTCACGAGCAGTACTTC
CDR3aa: CASSLRGGSSHEQYF

abundance: .
d_gene: TRBD2
v_gene: TRBV6-2/TRBV6-3
j_gene: TRBJ2-1
CDR3nt: TGTGCCAGCAGCCCTACTGGCGTGGGCGGGGGTTACAATGAGCAGTTCTTC
CDR3aa: CASSPTGVGGGYNEQFF

abundance: .
d_gene: .
v_gene: TRBV5-5
j_gene: TRBJ1-2
CDR3nt: TGTGCCAGCAGCTTGGGACAGCTCGGTGGTGGCTACACCTTC
CDR3aa: CASSLGQLGGGYTF

abundance: once
d_gene: TRBD1
v_gene: TRBV25-1
j_gene: TRBJ2-7
CDR3nt: TGTGCCAGCAGAGGGGGCAGCTACGAGCAGTACTTC
CDR3aa: CASRGGSYEQYF

abundance: .
d_gene: .
v_gene: TRBV30
j_gene: TRBJ2-7
CDR3nt: TGTGCCTGGAGTCTATCCTCCTACGAGCAGTACTTC
CDR3aa: CAWSLSSYEQYF

abundance: .
d_gene: .
v_gene: TRBV19
j_gene: TRBJ2-1
CDR3nt: TGTGCCAGTAGTATAGCGGGGAGCTCCTACAATGAGCAGTTCTTC
CDR3aa: CASSIAGSSYNEQFF

abundance: .
d_gene: TRBD2
v_gene: TRBV24-1
j_gene: TRBJ2-1
CDR3nt: TGTGCCACCAGTGATCCCGGGGAGGGGTTAGATAATGAGCAGTTCTTC
CDR3aa: CATSDPGEGLDNEQFF

abundance: .
d_gene: .
v_gene: TRBV7-3
j_gene: TRBJ2-5
CDR3nt: TGTGCCAGCAGCTCCCTCGGTGGGGCAGGGGAGACCCAGTACTTC
CDR3aa: CASSSLGGAGETQYF

abundance: .
d_gene: TRBD2
v_gene: TRBV4-3
j_gene: TRBJ2-7
CDR3nt: TGCGCCAGCAGCCAAGATTTCGCGCGGGGGGAGTTCTCCTACGAGCAGTACTTC
CDR3aa: CASSQDFARGEFSYEQYF

abundance: .
d_gene: TRBD1
v_gene: TRBV7-6
j_gene: TRBJ2-1
CDR3nt: TGTGCCAGCAGCATAATTCAGGACAGGGGAAGGGATGAGCAGTTCTTC
CDR3aa: CASSIIQDRGRDEQFF

abundance: few
d_gene: .
v_gene: TRBV7-9
j_gene: TRBJ1-6
CDR3nt: TGTGCCAGCAGCTTAGAGCGTCCACCCCTCCACTTT
CDR3aa: CASSLERPPLHF

abundance: .
d_gene: .
v_gene: TRBV7-3
j_gene: TRBJ2-2
CDR3nt: TGTGCCAGCAGCTTTTCCTCGAACACCGGGGAGCTGTTTTTT
CDR3aa: CASSFSSNTGELFF